Listed below are T cell receptor delta chains from one sample, sequenced in a study of Vδ1+ human thymocytes. TCRdb repeated clone calling on the multiplex PCR reads with CATT. The sample yields about 75,000 delta-chain clones, around 35% seen once. The material sequenced was Vdelta1+ gamma-delta thymocytes from the thymus. These receptors were taken from a boy less than two years old who had congenital heart surgery. The CDR3 runs from the conserved cysteine through the conserved F or W. The D gene is left open where the match is weak. Clone sizes are given selectively: once, few, many, or a class where the clone is expanded.

size	J	length	D	V	CDR3	DNA
-	TRDJ1	14	-	TRDV1	CALGERPDTDKLIF	TGTGCTCTTGGGGAACGCCCCGACACCGATAAACTCATCTTT
few	TRDJ1	23	TRDD2	TRDV1	CALGVILPTLPTPTGKWADKLIF	TGTGCTCTTGGGGTAATCCTTCCTACGCTACCAACACCTACTGGGAAGTGGGCTGATAAACTCATCTTT
few	TRDJ1	20	TRDD3	TRDV1	CALGEGSPPHRGIGVDKLIF	TGTGCTCTTGGGGAAGGTTCCCCACCCCACCGGGGGATCGGAGTCGATAAACTCATCTTT
-	TRDJ1	20	TRDD3	TRDV2	CACDTDWGSYWGFYTDKLIF	TGTGCCTGTGACACCGATTGGGGCTCTTACTGGGGGTTTTACACCGATAAACTCATCTTT
many	TRDJ1	18	-	TRDV2	CACDTLDYNLLFTDKLIF	TGTGCCTGTGACACTCTAGACTACAACCTACTGTTCACCGATAAACTCATCTTT
-	TRDJ1	22	TRDD3	TRDV1	CALGEVSLPLVLGAWATDKLIF	TGTGCTCTTGGGGAAGTCAGCCTTCCCCTCGTACTGGGGGCTTGGGCCACCGATAAACTCATCTTT
many	TRDJ1	10	-	TRDV2	CAFYTDKLIF	TGTGCCTTCTACACCGATAAACTCATCTTT
-	TRDJ1	22	TRDD3	TRDV2	CACVEFTGGYIRGLIPTDKLIF	TGTGCCTGTGTTGAGTTTACTGGGGGATACATTCGTGGTTTGATCCCCACCGATAAACTCATCTTT
-	TRDJ1	18	TRDD3	TRDV1	CALGLTYRGIQDADNLIF	TGTGCTCTTGGGCTTACGTACCGTGGGATACAGGATGCCGATAACCTCATCTTT
-	TRDJ1	17	-	TRDV1	CAPGPRGGEVYTDKLIF	TGTGCTCCTGGCCCTCGGGGGGGGGAGGTATACACCGATAAACTCATCTTT
-	TRDJ1	18	-	TRDV1	CALGVRELNTGFIDKLIF	TGTGCTCTTGGGGTTAGGGAACTTAATACTGGTTTCATCGATAAACTCATCTTT
-	TRDJ1	16	-	TRDV2	CATDSGWVIHTDKLIF	TGTGCCACAGATTCGGGCTGGGTGATACACACCGATAAACTCATCTTT
-	TRDJ1	14	-	TRDV1	CALGELSPFFQLIF	TGTGCTCTTGGGGAACTGTCGCCTTTCTTTCAACTCATCTTT
few	TRDJ1	19	-	TRDV1	CALGESPLLGGETTDKLIF	TGTGCTCTTGGGGAATCGCCCCTACTGGGTGGGGAGACCACCGATAAACTCATCTTT
-	TRDJ1	17	TRDD3	TRDV1	CALGAPPGDWGCGKLIF	TGTGCTCTTGGGGCCCCCCCCGGTGACTGGGGCTGTGGGAAACTCATCTTT
-	TRDJ1	18	-	TRDV1	CALSPPLENTSFTDKLIF	TGTGCTCTTTCCCCACCCCTGGAGAATACGTCCTTCACCGATAAACTCATCTTT
-	TRDJ1	16	-	TRDV1	CALGERSLLGTDKLIF	TGTGCTCTTGGGGAACGGAGTTTGCTGGGGACCGATAAACTCATCTTT
-	TRDJ1	19	TRDD3	TRDV1	CALGEQSPRGGGYADKLIF	TGTGCTCTTGGGGAACAGTCTCCCCGAGGTGGGGGATACGCCGATAAACTCATCTTT
-	TRDJ1	17	TRDD3	TRDV1	CALGLRGYSFHTDKLIF	TGTGCTCTTGGGCTTCGGGGATACTCCTTTCACACCGATAAACTCATCTTT
-	TRDJ1	18	-	TRDV1	CALGDCLRSTRGSDKLIF	TGTGCTCTTGGGGACTGCCTACGTTCCACCAGGGGATCCGATAAACTCATCTTT
-	TRDJ1	18	TRDD3	TRDV1	CALGIMHWGTSYTDKLIF	TGTGCTCTTGGGATCATGCACTGGGGGACTTCGTACACCGATAAACTCATCTTT
few	TRDJ1	17	TRDD3	TRDV1	CALGELLGDTRSDKLIF	TGTGCTCTTGGGGAACTCCTTGGGGATACGCGGTCCGATAAACTCATCTTT
once	TRDJ1	21	TRDD3	TRDV1	CALGEWPSSLAGGWYTDKLIF	TGTGCTCTTGGGGAATGGCCTTCCTCGCTTGCTGGGGGATGGTACACCGATAAACTCATCTTT
few	TRDJ1	18	-	TRDV1	CALGPLGRPGAMADKLIF	TGTGCTCTTGGGCCCCTGGGGCGTCCGGGGGCTATGGCCGATAAACTCATCTTT
-	TRDJ1	21	TRDD3	TRDV1	CALGEPLTRYWGIQGADKLIF	TGTGCTCTTGGGGAACCCCTGACTAGGTACTGGGGGATACAGGGAGCCGATAAACTCATCTTT
few	TRDJ1	20	-	TRDV1	CALGEWEMRGGSQYTDKLIF	TGTGCTCTTGGGGAATGGGAAATGCGAGGGGGGAGCCAATACACCGATAAACTCATCTTT
few	TRDJ1	17	-	TRDV1	CALGEFTAPGIRGKLIF	TGTGCTCTTGGGGAATTCACGGCCCCAGGGATAAGGGGTAAACTCATCTTT
-	TRDJ1	22	-	TRDV1	CALGDRRPSYSPTGGYTDKLIF	TGTGCTCTTGGGGACCGTAGGCCTTCCTACTCCCCTACTGGGGGTTACACCGATAAACTCATCTTT
few	TRDJ1	21	TRDD2	TRDV1	CALGEPPSYEPRSPFTDKLIF	TGTGCTCTTGGGGAACCGCCTTCCTACGAACCTAGGAGCCCATTCACCGATAAACTCATCTTT
-	TRDJ1	16	TRDD3	TRDV1	CALGVYWGIFPDKLIF	TGTGCTCTTGGGGTGTACTGGGGGATTTTCCCCGATAAACTCATCTTT
few	TRDJ1	17	-	TRDV1	CALGDSKVPTYTDKLIF	TGTGCTCTTGGGGACTCTAAGGTACCCACGTACACCGATAAACTCATCTTT
once	TRDJ1	22	-	TRDV1	CALGELNGPPRTWGQVPIGLIF	TGTGCTCTTGGGGAACTTAACGGGCCGCCAAGGACATGGGGACAGGTTCCGATCGGACTCATCTTT
few	TRDJ1	19	TRDD3	TRDV1	CALGELLTGDRGNPDKLIF	TGTGCTCTTGGGGAACTGCTCACTGGGGATCGAGGGAACCCCGATAAACTCATCTTT
-	TRDJ1	23	TRDD3	TRDV2	CACDTDRLPTGCTGGYSADKHIF	TGTGCCTGTGACACCGATCGCCTTCCTACCGGTTGTACTGGGGGATACTCCGCCGATAAACACATCTTT
-	TRDJ1	27	TRDD3	TRDV1	CALGERCCLPWGIRALGRSLYTDKLIF	TGTGCTCTCGGGGAGCGATGTTGCCTTCCATGGGGGATACGGGCGCTGGGGCGCTCCCTTTACACCGATAAACTCATCTTT
few	TRDJ1	17	TRDD3	TRDV2	CAFTYWGPPEYTDKLIF	TGTGCCTTCACGTACTGGGGGCCTCCCGAGTACACCGATAAACTCATCTTT
-	TRDJ1	19	TRDD3	TRDV1	CALGEWVLGDLRYTDKLIF	TGTGCTCTTGGGGAGTGGGTACTGGGGGACTTACGTTACACCGATAAACTCATCTTT
few	TRDJ1	17	-	TRDV1	CALGEGLGRRYTDKLIF	TGTGCTCTTGGGGAAGGCCTTGGAAGACGTTACACCGATAAACTCATCTTT
-	TRDJ1	17	-	TRDV1	CALGEVPQRGTGDKLIF	TGTGCTCTTGGGGAAGTCCCCCAGAGGGGGACCGGCGATAAACTCATCTTT
few	TRDJ1	20	TRDD3	TRDV1	CALGLLPVDGGSKYTDKLIF	TGTGCTCTTGGCCTACTTCCCGTCGATGGGGGATCCAAGTACACCGATAAACTCATCTTT
-	TRDJ1	17	TRDD3	TRDV2	CACDTAYWGMREDKLIF	TGTGCCTGTGACACCGCTTACTGGGGGATGAGGGAGGATAAACTCATCTTT
once	TRDJ1	29	TRDD3	TRDV1	CALGELEPLKSRGGLQDVGGYFDTDKLIF	TGTGCTCTTGGGGAACTCGAACCCCTTAAATCCCGAGGAGGTCTTCAGGACGTTGGGGGATACTTTGACACCGATAAACTCATCTTT
few	TRDJ1	19	TRDD3	TRDV1	CALGEFPLGFGGYTDKLIF	TGTGCTCTTGGGGAATTCCCTCTAGGCTTTGGGGGATACACCGATAAACTCATCTTT
few	TRDJ1	19	TRDD2	TRDV1	CALGEEKPFLGLLTDKLIF	TGTGCTCTTGGGGAAGAGAAACCCTTCCTAGGGCTACTGACCGATAAACTCATCTTT
-	TRDJ1	20	-	TRDV1	CALVPWGPRPPQSYTDKLIF	TGTGCTCTGGTGCCCTGGGGACCTAGGCCACCGCAGTCGTACACCGATAAACTCATCTTT
few	TRDJ1	15	-	TRDV1	CALGERRPYSGKLIF	TGTGCTCTTGGGGAACGGAGGCCTTATTCGGGGAAACTCATCTTT
-	TRDJ1	18	-	TRDV1	CALGERLGGGPFTDKLIF	TGTGCTCTTGGGGAACGACTCGGGGGGGGTCCCTTCACCGATAAACTCATCTTT
-	TRDJ1	13	-	TRDV1	CALGERKTDKLTF	TGTGCTCTTGGGGAACGCAAGACCGATAAACTCACCTTT
-	TRDJ1	26	TRDD2	TRDV1	CALGEREDIFLQRGKTPLEYTDKLIF	TGTGCTCTTGGGGAACGAGAAGATATCTTCCTACAACGGGGAAAAACCCCGTTGGAGTACACCGATAAACTCATCTTT
few	TRDJ1	18	-	TRDV1	CALGELCRYPLYTDKLIF	TGTGCTCTTGGGGAACTCTGCAGGTACCCCCTGTACACCGATAAACTCATCTTT
-	TRDJ1	20	TRDD3	TRDV1	CALGDDCFFRGGYDMRELIF	TGTGCTCTTGGGGACGACTGTTTTTTTCGGGGGGGATACGATATGAGGGAACTCATCTTT
-	TRDJ1	23	TRDD3	TRDV1	CALGELCRASGDWGILGTDKLIF	TGTGCTCTTGGGGAACTTTGTCGCGCCTCGGGTGACTGGGGGATACTGGGCACCGATAAACTCATCTTT
few	TRDJ1	20	TRDD3	TRDV1	CALGELLRWGILVFTDKLIF	TGTGCTCTTGGGGAACTTCTACGCTGGGGGATACTAGTCTTCACCGATAAACTCATCTTT
-	TRDJ1	18	TRDD3	TRDV1	CALGTSEGWGFPTDKLIF	TGTGCTCTTGGGACTTCGGAGGGCTGGGGGTTTCCCACCGATAAACTCATCTTT
few	TRDJ1	18	TRDD3	TRDV1	CALGEPSPAGGLADKLIF	TGTGCTCTTGGGGAACCTAGCCCGGCTGGGGGATTAGCCGATAAACTCATCTTT
-	TRDJ1	17	TRDD3	TRDV2	CACDTSGGPGLPDKLIF	TGTGCCTGTGACACGTCTGGGGGGCCAGGCCTCCCCGATAAACTCATCTTT